This T cell receptor beta chain comes out of a study of radiotherapy plus CTLA-4 blockade in lung cancer. Study summary: In around 17% of patients, objective responses were seen; 31% had disease control. Study results and caveats: According to reports, early shifts in blood T cell clones, alongside interferon-beta, forecast response most accurately. Radiotherapy with ipilimumab was followed by blood expansion of tumor-derived clones.

Sequencing was performed with immunoSEQ multiplex PCR; in TCRdb, only in-frame clones are kept and a portion is missing. The top ten hold under 30% of the sample, which has 75,000 to 95,000 clones, about four fifths seen once. Germline V lookup: CDR1 MNHEY, CDR2 SVGAGI. V gave up 2 bases and J gave up 6 bases; unmatched junction bases: 3. The CDR3 is made up of 14 amino acids. With regard to this clone: Its antigen is not identified.

Patients had chemo-refractory metastatic non-small-cell lung cancer and received focal radiation plus CTLA-4 blockade that used ipilimumab. V and J are TRBV6-5 and TRBJ2-2; the match to TRBD1 covers 7 bases. The sequenced sample was peripheral blood, obtained from a patient treated with radiotherapy plus ipilimumab. The TCR sequence derives from a human donor with non-small cell lung cancer that progressed on radiotherapy plus ipilimumab. CDR3 sequence reads: CASSYAGGAGELFF. CDR3 DNA: TGTGCCAGCAGTTACGCAGGGGGAGCCGGGGAGCTGTTTTTT.